Shown below are 20 T cell receptor beta chains from a single sample sequenced in a study of identifying expanded T cells in peripheral blood. Data came from immunoSEQ multiplex PCR; TCRdb stores just in-frame clones and leaves some out. The sample carries around 100,000 clones, roughly 85% recorded once. The sequencing input was blood. The receptor set was obtained from a person between 18 and 75 years old in good health.

CDR3 bases: TGTGCCAGCCTCGGGGGGGGGACAGATACGCAGTATTTT. It codes for CASLGGGTDTQYF. The chain joins TRBV28 to TRBJ2-3; 8 nucleotides match TRBD2. Germline trimming cut 8 bases from V and 3 bases from J; bases unmatched to any gene: 4. Germline CDR1 reads MDHEN; CDR2 reads SYDVKM. This CDR3 comprises 13 residues.

The V call is TRBV2, the J call TRBJ2-5; D remains unclear. CDR1 and CDR2 (germline): SNHLY, FYNNEI. CDR3 length: 11 residues. V lost 3 bases and J lost 5, with 4 bases in between. As DNA, the CDR3 is TGTGCCAGCAGTGATCGGGAGACCCAGTACTTC. This gives the protein CASSDRETQYF.

The CDR3 sequence: CASSLGPGGSYEQYF. The CDR3 region has the DNA TGTGCCAGCAGCTTAGGGCCAGGGGGCTCCTACGAGCAGTACTTC. This chain uses TRBV13 with TRBJ2-7; 7 bases are shared with TRBD1. V lost 0 bases, J lost 0 bases, and 2 bases stayed unmatched. The CDR3 spans 15 residues. Germline V gene sequence: CDR1 PRHDT, CDR2 FYEKMQ (reference sequence).

DNA for the CDR3: TGTGCCAGCAGGGCAGACCTCCCCACTGAAGCTTTCTTT. Protein sequence: CASRADLPTEAFF. The genes are TRBV6-6 and TRBJ1-1; D not certain. This CDR3 is 13 amino acids long. The germline CDR1 and CDR2 sequences are MNHNY and SVGAGI (reference sequence). With 6 bases removed from V and 4 bases from J, the gap between germline ends came to 12 bases.

V and J are TRBV4-3 and TRBJ1-3; tentatively, D is TRBD1 (6 bases). V gave up 0 bases and J gave up 4 bases, with 7 bases separating them. The CDR3 runs to 14 residues. Germline CDR1 reads LGHNA; CDR2 reads YSLEER. The CDR3 spells CASSQDGGGNTIYF. In DNA form, the CDR3 reads TGCGCCAGCAGCCAAGATGGGGGCGGAAACACCATATATTTT.

This chain uses TRBV5-1 with TRBJ1-2; D gene ambiguous. Germline V gene data show CDR1 as SGHRS and CDR2 as YFSETQ. Trimming took 0 bases from V and 6 from J, leaving 12 bases between them. This CDR3 has 14 amino acids. The DNA for the CDR3 is TGCGCCAGCAGCTTGGGAAGGTTTGTGGATGGCTACACCTTC. Amino acid sequence: CASSLGRFVDGYTF.

This sequence joins TRBV6-6 and TRBJ2-1; TRBD1 matches 8 bases. The length of the CDR3 is 16 residues. V gave up 2 bases and J gave up 8 bases; unmatched junction bases: 11. The germline V gene encodes CDR1 MNHNY and CDR2 SVGAGI (reference sequence). The CDR3 loop reads CASSYTYDRGWDEQFF. The DNA for the CDR3 is TGTGCCAGCAGTTACACATACGACAGGGGATGGGATGAGCAGTTCTTC.

This clone showed up just once. The chain employs TRBV10-3 and TRBJ2-5; the D gene could be TRBD1 or TRBD2 (5 bases each). Germline CDR1 reads ENHRY; CDR2 reads SYGVKD. CDR3 length equals 14 residues. With 4 bases removed from V and 4 bases from J, the gap between germline ends came to 13 bases. CDR3 DNA: TGTGCCATCAGTGTGCTTGGGGGAAGAGAGACCCAGTACTTC. Encoded protein: CAISVLGGRETQYF.

The V call is TRBV6-6, the J call TRBJ2-7, with 8 bases that match TRBD1. V was clipped by 6 bases and J by 3 bases; unmatched bases: 4. CDR1 MNHNY and CDR2 SVGAGI come from the germline V gene (reference sequence). The CDR3 spans 13 residues. CDR3 loop: CASRPGGIYEQYF. The CDR3 DNA is TGTGCCAGCAGGCCAGGGGGCATCTACGAGCAGTACTTC.

The count of this clone is one. This rearrangement joins TRBV5-4 to TRBJ1-2; D not certain. CDR1 is SGHNT, CDR2 YYREEE, per germline (reference sequence). This CDR3 is 14 amino acids long. V was shortened by 1 base and J by 4 bases, with 11 bases between the two germline ends. The CDR3 loop is CASSLRAAAYGYTF. The DNA for the CDR3 is TGTGCCAGCAGCTTGCGGGCAGCTGCCTATGGCTACACCTTC.

A word on this clone: Within the sample, other DNA sequences also encode this same CDR3. The gene calls are TRBV6-4 and TRBJ2-2; D is uncertain. This CDR3 spans 15 amino acids. CDR1 is MRHNA and CDR2 is SNTAGT in the germline V gene. V gave up 0 bases and J gave up 5 bases, with 10 bases separating them. The CDR3 loop reads CASSDSRINTGELFF. Written as DNA, the CDR3 is TGTGCCAGCAGTGACTCGAGGATTAATACCGGGGAGCTGTTTTTT.

This clone appeared a single time. This chain joins TRBV6-6 and TRBJ2-1, with 11 bases aligning to TRBD2. Trimming cost V 7 bases and J 10 bases; bases outside gene matches: 6. CDR3 length: 13 residues. Germline CDR1 MNHNY, CDR2 SVGAGI (reference sequence). Written as DNA, the CDR3 is TGTGCCAGCACTAAACTAGCGGGGGAGGAGCAGTTCTTC. It specifies CASTKLAGEEQFF.

The rearrangement joins TRBV5-1 to TRBJ1-6, with 8 positions matching TRBD1. With V trimmed by 4 bases and J by 10 bases, 13 bases remained unmatched. This CDR3 has 16 amino acids. The germline V gene encodes CDR1 SGHRS and CDR2 YFSETQ. The CDR3 reads CASSLQGTGNTSPLHF. The DNA for the CDR3 is TGCGCCAGCAGCCTACAAGGGACAGGCAACACCTCACCCCTCCACTTT.

The table lists this clone with a count of one. V and J are TRBV18 and TRBJ2-3, with D maybe TRBD1 (6 bases). With 6 bases removed from V and 1 base from J, the gap between germline ends came to 17 bases. This CDR3 has 16 amino acids. Germline CDR1 KGHSH, CDR2 LQKENI. CDR3 nucleotide sequence: TGTGCCAGCTCTCACTTCGGACAGTCTGGCACAGATACGCAGTATTTT. Translated, it gives CASSHFGQSGTDTQYF.

This chain uses TRBV21-1 with TRBJ1-2; the table gives TRBD1 as D, unverified against the DNA. TRBV21-1 is reported as a pseudogene. This CDR3 comprises 15 residues. As DNA, the CDR3 is TGTGCCAGCAGCAAGACAGGGAAGAGGAACTATGGCTACACCTTC. Its translation is CASSKTGKRNYGYTF.

This clone was observed once. V is TRBV5-1 and J is TRBJ2-4; 7 nucleotides match TRBD1. The CDR3 is made up of 15 amino acids. V was pared by 2 bases and J by 5 bases, with 7 bases of the junction left unmatched. Germline-derived CDR1 and CDR2 are SGHRS and YFSETQ. CDR3 protein: CASSFTGAAENIQYF. The DNA for the CDR3 is TGCGCCAGCAGCTTCACAGGGGCGGCCGAAAACATTCAGTACTTC.

The chain employs TRBV7-2 and TRBJ2-7; 8 bases line up with TRBD2. V lost 5 bases and J lost 3; bases outside the gene matches: 9. This CDR3 has 15 amino acids. The germline CDR1 and CDR2 sequences are SGHTA and FQGNSA. The CDR3 sequence is CASSTFSGTSYEQYF. The CDR3 coding sequence is TGTGCCAGCAGCACCTTTTCCGGGACTAGCTACGAGCAGTACTTC.

This chain connects TRBV20-1 to TRBJ2-1, with D unclear. V shed 3 bases and J shed 15 bases, with 15 bases lying between them. There are 11 residues in the CDR3. Looked up from germline, CDR1 is DFQATT and CDR2 is SNEGSKA (reference sequence). CDR3 bases: TGCAGTGCTAGTGACCGCACAGTGCGGTTCTTC. Encoded protein: CSASDRTVRFF.

The chain combines TRBV6-6 with TRBJ2-3; 7 nucleotides agree with TRBD2. Germline assignment: CDR1 MNHNY and CDR2 SVGAGI (reference sequence). V gave up 0 bases and J gave up 12 bases; unmatched junction bases: 12. CDR3 length equals 15 residues. The CDR3 nucleotides read TGTGCCAGCAGTTACTCGGCGGGGGTGGTGGTGGATCAGTATTTT. Its protein is CASSYSAGVVVDQYF.

This clone was seen once. V gene TRBV6-6 combines with J gene TRBJ1-5, with D tentatively TRBD1 (5 bases). The CDR3 runs 14 residues. Trimming removed 3 bases at V and 8 bases at J, with 14 bases between. Per the germline V gene, CDR1 is MNHNY and CDR2 is SVGAGI (reference sequence). CDR3 nucleotide sequence: TGTGCCAGCAGTTATTTGAGGAGGGGAGAGCCCCAGCATTTT. Its protein product is CASSYLRRGEPQHF.